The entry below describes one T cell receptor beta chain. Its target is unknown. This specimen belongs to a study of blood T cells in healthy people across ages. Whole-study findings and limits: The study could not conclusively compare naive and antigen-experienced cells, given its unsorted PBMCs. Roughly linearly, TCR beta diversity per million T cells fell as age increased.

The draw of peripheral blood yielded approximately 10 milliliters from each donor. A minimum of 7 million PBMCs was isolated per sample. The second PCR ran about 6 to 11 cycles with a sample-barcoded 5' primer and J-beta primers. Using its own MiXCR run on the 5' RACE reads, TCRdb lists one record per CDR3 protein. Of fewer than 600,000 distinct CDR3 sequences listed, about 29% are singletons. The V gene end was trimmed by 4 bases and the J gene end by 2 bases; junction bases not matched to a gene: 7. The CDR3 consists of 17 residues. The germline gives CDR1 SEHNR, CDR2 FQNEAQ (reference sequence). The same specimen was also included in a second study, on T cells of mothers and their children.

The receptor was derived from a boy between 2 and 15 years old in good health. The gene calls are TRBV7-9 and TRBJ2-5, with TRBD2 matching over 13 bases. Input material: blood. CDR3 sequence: CASSSGLAGRFQETQYF. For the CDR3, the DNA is TGTGCCAGCAGCTCGGGACTAGCGGGACGTTTTCAAGAGACCCAGTACTTC.